This record concerns one TCR beta chain sequence. This entry is derived from a study of control samples from healthy donors and cancer patients. The CDR3 covers 15 residues. Deletions cut 5 bases from V and 5 bases from J, with 17 bases between. CDR1 MNHEY and CDR2 SMNVEV come from the germline V gene (reference sequence). Profiling relied on immunoSEQ multiplex PCR, and the TCRdb table lists in-frame clones only, not all of them. The sample consists of 150,000 to 200,000 clones, 85% to 95% of them appearing once. The receptor was derived from a woman between 18 and 29 years old in good health. Sequencing used blood. The genes are TRBV27 and TRBJ2-3; D is ambiguous. Written as DNA, the CDR3 is TGTGCCAGCAGTCCCCGGACCCGGGTCGGAGATACGCAGTATTTT. It yields the protein CASSPRTRVGDTQYF.